This T cell receptor (beta chain) was retrieved from a study of tumor-infiltrating lymphocytes in primary liver carcinoma. Study overall: Tumor staging was T1-T3 N0M0; sizes spanned 4.2 to 10 cm across. Roughly 3.65 to 7.13 million productive TCRbeta reads were obtained per sample, with similar numbers across tissue types.

From about 20-30 mg of unsorted bulk tissue, DNA and RNA were co-extracted together. Primary liver carcinomas in the patients were surgically resected. Chronic HBV infection was present in the patients, who were treatment-naive. V lost 3 bases and J 6 bases, leaving 8 bases between the germline ends. The CDR3 loop spans 13 amino acids. In germline, CDR1 is MGHRA, CDR2 YSYEKL. The investigators made TCR beta cDNA from roughly 460 ng total RNA, using a constant-region primer. The TCR beta library was amplified through three nested multiplex PCR rounds in a modified ARM-PCR procedure. Running 9 to 11 cycles apiece, the first two PCR rounds relied on TRBV1-TRBV30 forward primers together with a C-beta reverse primer. From the multiplex PCR reads, TCRdb called clonotypes with MiXCR, one entry per CDR3 protein. The data contain 75,000 to 80,000 distinct CDR3 sequences, 69% of them singletons. This clonotype appeared many times.

Input material: tumor-adjacent normal liver tissue. This receptor was identified in a man aged 35-49 years with primary liver carcinoma and hepatitis B virus infection. This chain uses TRBV4-1 with TRBJ2-2, with D hard to call. The CDR3 region has the DNA TGCGCCAGCAGCCACGCCGTAGCCGGGGAGCTGTTTTTT. Protein: CASSHAVAGELFF.